This TCR beta chain originates from a study of CD8 T cells in ankylosing spondylitis. Notes on the study in general: In ankylosing spondylitis patients, matched synovial fluid reportedly showed significant enrichment of disease-linked clones. Typical of ankylosing spondylitis blood, it appeared, was a TCR beta motif of several highly homologous variants. There were earlier reports of some motif variants in reactive arthritis synovial fluid and blood. Disease-linked clones were CD8+ and relatively rare in peripheral blood.

Trimming took off 1 base at V and 2 bases at J, with 5 bases between the two ends. The CDR3 runs 13 residues. CDR1 is SGHRS, CDR2 YFSETQ, per germline. Quantitative 5'-RACE was performed with molecular barcodes, and it yielded the TCR beta libraries. MiXCR was run by TCRdb on the 5' RACE reads, yielding one entry per CDR3 protein. The sample includes around 440,000 distinct CDR3 sequences, about 15% of them seen just once. To note about this clonotype: Antigen specificity is unknown.

The specimen sequenced was blood, either unsorted or a sorted T cell fraction (not recorded which). This receptor was identified in a male donor with ankylosing spondylitis. V usage is TRBV5-1 and J usage is TRBJ2-3; D remains unclear. The CDR3 sequence is CASSLFLTDTQYF. The DNA of the CDR3 is TGCGCCAGCAGCTTGTTCCTCACAGATACGCAGTATTTT.